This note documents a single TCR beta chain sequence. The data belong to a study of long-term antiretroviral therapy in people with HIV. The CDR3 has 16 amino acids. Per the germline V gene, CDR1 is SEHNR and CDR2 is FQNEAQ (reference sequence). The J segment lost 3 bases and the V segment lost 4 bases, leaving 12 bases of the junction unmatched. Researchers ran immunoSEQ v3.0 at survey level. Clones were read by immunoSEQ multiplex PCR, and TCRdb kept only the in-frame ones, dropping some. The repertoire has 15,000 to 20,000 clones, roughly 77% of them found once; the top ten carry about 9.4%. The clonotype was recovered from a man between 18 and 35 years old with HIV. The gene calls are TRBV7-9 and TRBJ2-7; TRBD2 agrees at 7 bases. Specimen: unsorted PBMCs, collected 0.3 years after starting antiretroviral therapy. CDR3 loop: CASSSSRGREYYEQYF. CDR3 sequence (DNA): TGTGCCAGCAGCTCCTCACGGGGGAGGGAATACTACGAGCAGTACTTC.